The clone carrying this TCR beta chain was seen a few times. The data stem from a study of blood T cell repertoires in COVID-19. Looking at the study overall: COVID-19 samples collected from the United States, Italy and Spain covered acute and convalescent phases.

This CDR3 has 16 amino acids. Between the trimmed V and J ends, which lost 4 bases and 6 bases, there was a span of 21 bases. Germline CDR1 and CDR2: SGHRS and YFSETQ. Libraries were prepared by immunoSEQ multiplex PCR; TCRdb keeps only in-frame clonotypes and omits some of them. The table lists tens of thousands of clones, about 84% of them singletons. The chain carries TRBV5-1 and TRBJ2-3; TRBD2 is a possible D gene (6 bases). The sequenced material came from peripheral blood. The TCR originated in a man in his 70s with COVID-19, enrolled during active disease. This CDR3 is CASSRGLSAGSDTQYF. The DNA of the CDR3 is TGCGCCAGCAGCCGGGGACTCTCGGCGGGTTCCGATACGCAGTATTTT.